What follows are 6 T cell receptor beta chains derived from one specimen sequenced in a study of human T cells and chemical hapten exposure. Time point of the sample: pre-sensitization, week 0. Sample treatment: therapeutic diphenylcyclopropenone sensitization with weekly scalp DPC. Using its own MiXCR run on the RACE reads, TCRdb lists one record per CDR3 protein. The repertoire holds 250,000 or so distinct CDR3 sequences, with over 8% as singletons. Sequences were derived from whole blood, sampled in connection with sensitization to the hapten diphenylcyclopropenone (DPC). These receptors all stem from a woman aged 40 to 55 with alopecia areata. Some clones in this sample may be carry-over from other donors' samples.

This clonotype was detected only a few times. The chain is built from TRBV20-1 and TRBJ1-1, with D possibly being TRBD1 (5 bases). The germline V gene has CDR1 DFQATT and CDR2 SNEGSKA (reference sequence). Trimming took off 0 bases at V and 0 bases at J, with 11 bases between the two ends. This CDR3 is built from 15 residues. The CDR3, as DNA: TGCAGTGCTAGAGATCGGGGACTCCTGAACACTGAAGCTTTCTTT. This encodes CSARDRGLLNTEAFF.

There are a few counts of this clonotype. This chain uses TRBV27 with TRBJ2-2, with a tentative D call TRBD2 (5 bases). Germline CDR1 and CDR2: MNHEY and SMNVEV (reference sequence). CDR3 length equals 14 residues. The V gene lost 5 bases and the J gene lost 4 bases, with 11 bases spanning the gap. CDR3: CASSPGLVTGELFF. CDR3 nucleotide sequence: TGTGCCAGCAGTCCTGGACTCGTCACCGGGGAGCTGTTTTTT.

This rearrangement joins TRBV5-1 to TRBJ1-3; D is unresolved. V gave up 4 bases and J gave up 0 bases, with 11 bases separating them. Germline CDR1 and CDR2: SGHRS and YFSETQ. The CDR3 covers 15 residues. In DNA, the CDR3 is TGCGCCAGCAGCCTTGACAAGAGCTCTGGAAACACCATATATTTT. This translates into CASSLDKSSGNTIYF.

This clonotype was observed a handful of times. This rearrangement joins TRBV12-3 or TRBV12-4 to TRBJ2-1; D gene ambiguous. Between the trimmed V and J ends, which lost 1 base and 7 bases, there was a span of 8 bases. The CDR3 sequence is 13 residues long. The CDR3 spells CASSLGVWNEQFF. The DNA for the CDR3 is TGTGCCAGCAGTTTAGGAGTTTGGAATGAGCAGTTCTTC.

The chain joins TRBV7-2 to TRBJ2-2; D call uncertain. CDR3 length: 16 amino acids. The germline gives CDR1 SGHTA, CDR2 FQGNSA. V lost 1 base, J lost 1 base, and 10 bases lay in between. DNA of the CDR3: TGTGCCAGCAGCTTAGGGCAGGTCCAGAACACCGGGGAGCTGTTTTTT. This gives the protein CASSLGQVQNTGELFF.

This clonotype was counted only a few times. V usage is TRBV6-5 and J usage is TRBJ1-6; 7 positions agree with TRBD1. V lost 7 bases, J lost 4 bases, and 7 bases stayed unmatched. The CDR3 length is 15 residues. Germline V gene sequence: CDR1 MNHEY, CDR2 SVGAGI. The CDR3 DNA sequence: TGTGCCAGCAACCCAGGGGGATGGTATAATTCACCCCTCCACTTT. Protein product: CASNPGGWYNSPLHF.